The 25 T cell receptor beta chains below were found in one sample sequenced in a study of T cell repertoires in cytomegalovirus infection. TCRdb recomputed calls from the reads with MiXCR, one row per CDR3 protein. The sample contains about 250,000 distinct CDR3 sequences, about 12% of which appear only once. Sequenced sample: PBMCs. The receptors shown here come from a human donor in good health (CMV status not recorded). Some clones in this sample may be carry-over from other donors' samples.

This clonotype was picked up many times. This chain links TRBV7-2 with TRBJ2-2; 8 positions agree with TRBD2. The germline gives CDR1 SGHTA, CDR2 FQGNSA. J gave up 3 bases and V 1 base, and 4 bases lay outside the gene matches. The CDR3 runs 16 residues. The CDR3 reads CASSLDSGGDTGELFF. The CDR3 nucleotides are TGTGCCAGCAGCTTAGATTCGGGGGGGGACACCGGGGAGCTGTTTTTT.

This clonotype was picked up many times. V gene TRBV7-9 combines with J gene TRBJ2-3; tentatively, D is TRBD1 or TRBD2 (5 bases each). The germline V and J ends were trimmed by 4 bases and 5 bases, with 16 bases remaining between them. Germline assignment: CDR1 SEHNR and CDR2 FQNEAQ (reference sequence). The CDR3 runs to 15 residues. The CDR3 nucleotides read TGTGCCAGCAGCTCGGACGATACTAGGGGAGATACGCAGTATTTT. Amino acids: CASSSDDTRGDTQYF.

This clonotype was observed many times. The chain joins TRBV7-2 to TRBJ1-4, with D possibly being TRBD1 (5 bases). Germline V CDR1 and CDR2: SGHTA, FQGNSA. The CDR3 has 14 amino acids. Trimming left V 3 bases short and J 5 bases short, with 10 bases between. The CDR3: CASSFNGGNEKLFF. DNA for the CDR3: TGTGCCAGCAGCTTTAACGGGGGAAATGAAAAACTGTTTTTT. The full variable domain, its missing parts supplied by reference TRBV7-2 and TRBJ1-4, is GAGVSQSPSNKVTEKGKDVELRCDPISGHTALYWYRQSLGQGLEFLIYFQGNSAPDKSGLPSDRFSAERTGGSVSTLTIQRTQQEDSAVYLCASSFNGGNEKLFFGSGTQLSVL.

As for this clonotype: This may stem from a read error, because a much larger clone lies one nucleotide away. The rearrangement joins TRBV7-2 to TRBJ2-1, with D unresolved. The CDR3 contains 12 residues. The germline gives CDR1 SGHTA, CDR2 FQGNSA. V lost 3 bases, J lost 6 bases, and 6 bases lay in between. The CDR3 nucleotides are TGTGCCAGCAGCTTTGGGCGCAATGAGCAGTTCTTC. Its translation: CASSFGRNEQFF.

This clonotype was seen more than once but under ten times. The V gene is TRBV28, the J gene TRBJ1-3; 7 positions match TRBD1. Germline V gene lookup returns CDR1 MDHEN and CDR2 SYDVKM. This CDR3 is built from 14 residues. V was clipped by 5 bases and J by 2 bases; unmatched bases: 3. Here the CDR3 DNA reads TGTGCCAGCAGTACGACAGGGCCTGGAAACACCATATATTTT. This codes for CASSTTGPGNTIYF.

This clonotype was seen at least ten times. V usage is TRBV7-2 and J usage is TRBJ1-4; D ambiguous. The CDR3 spans 15 residues. The germline gives CDR1 SGHTA, CDR2 FQGNSA. V was clipped by 2 bases and J by 3 bases, with 10 bases between them. The CDR3 reads CASSLFPGSNEKLFF. The CDR3 DNA sequence: TGTGCCAGCAGCTTATTTCCGGGGTCTAATGAAAAACTGTTTTTT.

This chain connects TRBV20-1 to TRBJ1-2; D may be TRBD1 (6 bases). The germline gives CDR1 DFQATT, CDR2 SNEGSKA (reference sequence). The V and J ends lost 6 bases and 6 bases respectively, with 17 bases between them. The CDR3 runs 13 residues. CDR3 in amino acids: CSALTQGGDGYTF. CDR3 nucleotide sequence: TGCAGTGCGCTAACACAGGGAGGGGATGGCTACACCTTC.

This clonotype was detected many times. A much bigger clone sits one base away, suggesting this may be a read error. The V gene is TRBV7-2, the J gene TRBJ2-2; D not certain. Trimming removed 5 bases from V and 3 bases from J, with 4 bases in between. CDR3 length equals 12 residues. Per the germline V gene, CDR1 is SGHTA and CDR2 is FQGNSA. The CDR3 DNA reads TGTGCCAGCAGCCCCCACACCGGGGAGCTGTTTTTT. Residues: CASSPHTGELFF.

This clonotype was picked up a small number of times. The chain couples TRBV20-1 to TRBJ1-4; D call uncertain. This CDR3 has 14 amino acids. Germline V gene lookup returns CDR1 DFQATT and CDR2 SNEGSKA (reference sequence). Trimming stripped 4 bases from V and 4 bases from J, with 13 bases between. CDR3 nucleotide sequence: TGCAGTGCTACGAACGTCTTCTATAATGAAAAACTGTTTTTT. Protein product: CSATNVFYNEKLFF.

The V gene is TRBV14, the J gene TRBJ2-1, with 7 bases fitting TRBD2. CDR1 is SGHDN, CDR2 FVKESK, per germline. The CDR3 sequence is 15 residues long. Trimming cost V 4 bases and J 3 bases; bases outside gene matches: 6. CDR3 in DNA: TGTGCCAGCAGCCCGTGGGGGAGGGGCTACAATGAGCAGTTCTTC. As protein: CASSPWGRGYNEQFF.

V is TRBV29-1 and J is TRBJ2-7; D may be TRBD2 (5 bases). This CDR3 comprises 13 residues. Germline values: CDR1 SQVTM, CDR2 ANQGSEA. Trimming took off 6 bases at V and 2 bases at J, with 14 bases between the two ends. The CDR3 loop reads CSVAPGFPYEQYF. CDR3 bases: TGCAGCGTCGCCCCGGGATTTCCCTACGAGCAGTACTTC.

This clonotype was counted many times. The chain combines TRBV7-2 with TRBJ2-5, with TRBD2 matching over 15 bases. Unmatched junction bases numbered 10, after V lost 4 bases and J lost 7 bases. The CDR3 is made up of 17 amino acids. CDR1 is SGHTA and CDR2 is FQGNSA in the germline V gene. DNA for the CDR3: TGTGCCAGCAGCTCCGGGACTAGCGGGAGGTCCCGGGGGACCCAGTACTTC. Its translation: CASSSGTSGRSRGTQYF.

This clonotype came up many times. The chain links TRBV29-1 to TRBJ2-1; D unresolved. The V end lost 0 bases, the J end lost 1 base, and 4 bases lay between the germline ends. This CDR3 is 13 amino acids long. Germline V gene data show CDR1 as SQVTM and CDR2 as ANQGSEA. CDR3 sequence (DNA): TGCAGCGTTGAAGACTATTCCTACAATGAGCAGTTCTTC. Translating gives CSVEDYSYNEQFF.

This clonotype was observed a handful of times. J is TRBJ2-1 and V is TRBV29-1; D unresolved. Deletions cut 2 bases from V and 1 base from J, with 9 bases between. The CDR3 contains 14 residues. Germline values: CDR1 SQVTM, CDR2 ANQGSEA. In nucleotides, the CDR3 is TGCAGCGTTGAAACCCCCTGGTCCTACAATGAGCAGTTCTTC. Translating gives CSVETPWSYNEQFF.

This clonotype was found many times. The chain is built from TRBV27 and TRBJ2-2; no definite D call. Trimming left V 6 bases short and J 2 bases short, with 16 bases between. CDR1 MNHEY and CDR2 SMNVEV come from the germline V gene (reference sequence). The CDR3 is 16 amino acids. The DNA for the CDR3 is TGTGCCAGCAGAGCCGTCGGACGAGTAAACACCGGGGAGCTGTTTTTT. Translating gives CASRAVGRVNTGELFF.

This chain connects TRBV20-1 to TRBJ1-5; 9 nucleotides line up with TRBD1. Looked up from germline, CDR1 is DFQATT and CDR2 is SNEGSKA (reference sequence). The V segment lost 0 bases and the J segment 6 bases; nucleotides outside the gene matches: 9. The CDR3 spans 16 residues. CDR3 bases: TGCAGTGCTAGAGAGACAGGGGGGTCTGGCCGTCAGCCCCAGCATTTT. It codes for CSARETGGSGRQPQHF.

In this sample, this clonotype turned up many times. The J gene is TRBJ2-7, the V gene TRBV7-2, with D hard to call. Trimming pared 0 bases from V and 1 base from J, leaving 13 bases between. The germline V gene has CDR1 SGHTA and CDR2 FQGNSA. This CDR3 is 16 amino acids long. The CDR3 nucleotides are TGTGCCAGCAGCTTAGCACCAGCGAGCCCTTCCTACGAGCAGTACTTC. Amino acid sequence: CASSLAPASPSYEQYF.

This clonotype was found many times. The rearrangement links TRBV6-2 or TRBV6-3 to TRBJ2-3; tentative D call: TRBD1 (6 bases). Germline V gives CDR1 MNHEY, CDR2 SVGEGT. The CDR3 is 12 amino acids. Between the trimmed V and J ends, which lost 7 bases and 2 bases, there was a span of 7 bases. CDR3 DNA: TGTGCCAGCACAGGGGACACAGATACGCAGTATTTT. It encodes CASTGDTDTQYF.

Comments on this clonotype: Since a much larger clone is just one base distant, this may be a read error. The conserved phenylalanine or tryptophan normally closing the CDR3 is absent here, so this likely arose from a read error. The rearrangement joins TRBV6-6 to TRBJ1-4; D might be TRBD1 (5 bases). Trimming cost V 8 bases and J 8 bases, with 18 bases left between them. Germline lookup yields CDR1 MNHNY and CDR2 SVGAGI (reference sequence). The CDR3 length is 14 residues. CDR3 in amino acids: CASAPGPTNEKLFL. Here the CDR3 DNA reads TGTGCCAGCGCCCCGGGACCGACCAACGAAAAACTGTTTTTA.

In its sample, this clonotype was seen many times. The rearrangement uses TRBV7-6 and TRBJ1-4; D is perhaps TRBD1 (5 bases). CDR1 and CDR2 (germline): SGHVS, FNYEAQ. This CDR3 contains 15 residues. Trimming removed 2 bases at V and 4 bases at J, with 11 bases between. CDR3 amino acids: CASSLTPGSNEKLFF. CDR3 sequence (DNA): TGTGCCAGCAGCTTAACACCAGGGAGTAATGAAAAACTGTTTTTT.

This clonotype has a count of ten or more. The rearrangement uses TRBV11-2 and TRBJ2-5; 7 nucleotides align to TRBD2. The CDR3 is 16 amino acids. Germline V gene sequence: CDR1 SGHAT, CDR2 FQNNGV. The V gene end was trimmed by 2 bases and the J gene end by 1 base; junction bases not matched to a gene: 7. The CDR3 region is CASSLYKRELQETQYF. In nucleotides, the CDR3 is TGTGCCAGCAGCTTATACAAGCGGGAACTCCAAGAGACCCAGTACTTC.

Many counts were recorded for this clonotype. V gene TRBV7-8 combines with J gene TRBJ2-1; 7 bases are a match to TRBD2. Per germline, CDR1 SGHVS and CDR2 FQNEAQ. The CDR3 is made up of 15 amino acids. V lost 1 base, J lost 4 bases, and 4 bases stayed unmatched. CDR3 amino acids: CASSLELAKYNEQFF. In nucleotides, the CDR3 is TGTGCCAGCAGCTTAGAACTAGCGAAATACAATGAGCAGTTCTTC.

This clonotype was seen ten or more times. This CDR3 reads CASTPGQLNQPQHF. Written as DNA, the CDR3 is TGTGCCAGTACCCCCGGACAGCTCAATCAGCCCCAGCATTTT. The V call is TRBV19, the J call TRBJ1-5; weak D call: TRBD1 (6 bases). Germline V gives CDR1 LNHDA, CDR2 SQIVND (reference sequence). CDR3 length: 14 residues. V shed 7 bases and J shed 3 bases, with 13 bases lying between them.

Ten or more counts support this clonotype. The rearrangement links TRBV7-2 to TRBJ1-1, with 8 positions matching TRBD1. The length of the CDR3 is 14 residues. With 3 bases clipped from V and 8 bases from J, the junction kept 8 bases outside the gene matches. Looked up from germline, CDR1 is SGHTA and CDR2 is FQGNSA. The CDR3 protein is CASSFAGQGGEAFF. CDR3 DNA: TGTGCCAGCAGCTTCGCAGGACAGGGCGGGGAAGCTTTCTTT. The full variable domain, with the rest looked up from reference TRBV7-2 and TRBJ1-1, is GAGVSQSPSNKVTEKGKDVELRCDPISGHTALYWYRQSLGQGLEFLIYFQGNSAPDKSGLPSDRFSAERTGGSVSTLTIQRTQQEDSAVYLCASSFAGQGGEAFFGQGTRLTVV.

This clonotype has ten or more counts. V gene TRBV7-9 combines with J gene TRBJ2-5, with 11 bases matching TRBD2. Germline V lookup: CDR1 SEHNR, CDR2 FQNEAQ (reference sequence). The CDR3 is 17 amino acids. Losses at the gene ends were 4 bases for V and 5 bases for J; bases not matched to a gene: 12. This CDR3 reads CASSSGTSGVKSETQYF. The CDR3, as DNA: TGTGCCAGCAGCTCCGGGACTAGCGGCGTTAAGTCGGAGACCCAGTACTTC.